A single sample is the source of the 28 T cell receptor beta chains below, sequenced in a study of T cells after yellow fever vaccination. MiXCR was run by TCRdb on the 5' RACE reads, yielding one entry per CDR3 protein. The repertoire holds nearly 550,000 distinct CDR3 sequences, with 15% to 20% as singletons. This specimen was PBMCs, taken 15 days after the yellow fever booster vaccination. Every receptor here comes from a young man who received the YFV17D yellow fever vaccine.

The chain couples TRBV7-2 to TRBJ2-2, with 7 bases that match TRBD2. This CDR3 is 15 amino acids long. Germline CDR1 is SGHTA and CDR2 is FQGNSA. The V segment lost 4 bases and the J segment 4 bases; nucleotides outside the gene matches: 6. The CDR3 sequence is CASSWGGGSTGELFF. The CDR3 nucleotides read TGTGCCAGCAGCTGGGGTGGCGGGAGCACCGGGGAGCTGTTTTTT.

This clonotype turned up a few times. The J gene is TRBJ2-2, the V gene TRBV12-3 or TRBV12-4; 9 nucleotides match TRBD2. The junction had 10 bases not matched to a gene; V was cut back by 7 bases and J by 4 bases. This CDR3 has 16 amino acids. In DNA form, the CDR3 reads TGTGCCAGCAACCCATTGACTAGCGGTACCACCGGGGAGCTGTTTTTT. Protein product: CASNPLTSGTTGELFF.

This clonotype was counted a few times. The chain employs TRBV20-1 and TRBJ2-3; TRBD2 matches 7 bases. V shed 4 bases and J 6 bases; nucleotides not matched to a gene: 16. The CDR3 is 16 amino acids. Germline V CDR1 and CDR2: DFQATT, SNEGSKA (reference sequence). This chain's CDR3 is CSANSPGGAPGDTQYF. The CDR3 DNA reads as TGCAGTGCTAACTCGCCGGGAGGCGCCCCTGGGGATACGCAGTATTTT.

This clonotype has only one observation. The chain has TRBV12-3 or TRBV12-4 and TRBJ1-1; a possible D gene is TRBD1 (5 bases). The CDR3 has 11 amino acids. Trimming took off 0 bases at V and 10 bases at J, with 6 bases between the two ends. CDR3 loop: CASSLAGAAFF. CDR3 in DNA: TGTGCCAGCAGTTTAGCAGGGGCAGCTTTCTTT.

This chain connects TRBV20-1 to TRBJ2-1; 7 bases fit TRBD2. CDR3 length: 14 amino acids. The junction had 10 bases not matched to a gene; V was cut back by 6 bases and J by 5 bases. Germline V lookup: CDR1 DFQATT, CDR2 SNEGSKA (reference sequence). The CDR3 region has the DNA TGCAGTGCGGTGGGACTAAGCGGCGACAATGAGCAGTTCTTC. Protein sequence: CSAVGLSGDNEQFF.

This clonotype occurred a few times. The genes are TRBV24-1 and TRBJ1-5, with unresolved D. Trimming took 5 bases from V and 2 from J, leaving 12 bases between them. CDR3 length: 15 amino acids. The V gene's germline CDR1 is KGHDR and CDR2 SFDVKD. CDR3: CATSAVGSGNQPQHF. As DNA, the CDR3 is TGTGCCACCAGTGCCGTTGGCAGTGGCAATCAGCCCCAGCATTTT.

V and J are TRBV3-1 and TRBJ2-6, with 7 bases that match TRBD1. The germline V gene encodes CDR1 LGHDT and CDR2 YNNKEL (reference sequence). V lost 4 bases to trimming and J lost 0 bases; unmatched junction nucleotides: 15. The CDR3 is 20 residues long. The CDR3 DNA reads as TGTGCCAGCAGCCTACGTGTCCGACAGGGCCTACGCTCTGGGGCCAACGTCCTGACTTTC. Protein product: CASSLRVRQGLRSGANVLTF.

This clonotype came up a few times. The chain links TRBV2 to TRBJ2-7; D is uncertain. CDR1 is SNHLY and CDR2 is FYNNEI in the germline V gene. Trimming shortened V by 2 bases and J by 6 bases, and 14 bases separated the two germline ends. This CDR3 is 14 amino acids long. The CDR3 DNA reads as TGTGCCAGCAGTGAAACGATGACCCTCGGCGAGCAGTACTTC. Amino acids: CASSETMTLGEQYF.

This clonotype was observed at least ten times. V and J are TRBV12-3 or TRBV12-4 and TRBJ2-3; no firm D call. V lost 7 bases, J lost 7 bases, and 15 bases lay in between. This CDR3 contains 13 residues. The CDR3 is CASKRGTGNTQYF. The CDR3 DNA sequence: TGTGCCAGCAAAAGAGGAACTGGGAATACGCAGTATTTT.

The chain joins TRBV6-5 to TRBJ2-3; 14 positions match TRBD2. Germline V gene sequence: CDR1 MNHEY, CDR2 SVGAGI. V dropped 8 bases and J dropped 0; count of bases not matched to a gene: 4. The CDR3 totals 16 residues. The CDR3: CASGLAGGSSTDTQYF. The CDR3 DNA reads TGTGCCAGCGGACTAGCGGGAGGTTCTAGCACAGATACGCAGTATTTT.

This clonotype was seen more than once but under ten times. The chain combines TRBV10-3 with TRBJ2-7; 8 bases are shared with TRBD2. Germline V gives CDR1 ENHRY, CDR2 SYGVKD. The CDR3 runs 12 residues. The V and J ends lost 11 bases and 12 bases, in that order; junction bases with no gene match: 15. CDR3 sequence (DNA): TGTGCCTCAGATCCGGGAGGGGACGATCCGTACTTC. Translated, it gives CASDPGGDDPYF.

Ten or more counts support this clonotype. As DNA, the CDR3 is TGTGCCAGCAGAGGGTCCTACGAGCAGTACTTC. Its protein is CASRGSYEQYF. The rearrangement joins TRBV12-3 or TRBV12-4 to TRBJ2-7, with D uncertain. CDR3 length: 11 residues. Deletions cut 6 bases from V and 1 base from J, with 4 bases between.

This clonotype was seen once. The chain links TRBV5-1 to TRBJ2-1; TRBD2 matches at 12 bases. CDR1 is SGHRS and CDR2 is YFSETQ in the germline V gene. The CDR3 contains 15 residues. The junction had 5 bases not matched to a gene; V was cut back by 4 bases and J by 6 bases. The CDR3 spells CASSAASGRANEQFF. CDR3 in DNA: TGCGCCAGCAGCGCCGCTAGCGGGAGGGCCAATGAGCAGTTCTTC.

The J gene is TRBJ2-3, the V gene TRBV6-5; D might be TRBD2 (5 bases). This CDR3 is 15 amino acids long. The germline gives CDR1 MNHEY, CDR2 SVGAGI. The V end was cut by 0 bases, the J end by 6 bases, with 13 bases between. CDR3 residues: CASSYSPSPVDTQYF. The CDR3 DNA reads TGTGCCAGCAGTTACTCGCCTAGCCCCGTGGATACGCAGTATTTT.

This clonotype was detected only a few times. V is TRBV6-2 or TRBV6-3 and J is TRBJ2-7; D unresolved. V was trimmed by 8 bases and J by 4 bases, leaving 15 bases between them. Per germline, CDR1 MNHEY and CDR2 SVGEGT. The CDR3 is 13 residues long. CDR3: CASSVWRAYEQYF. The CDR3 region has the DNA TGTGCCAGCTCTGTATGGCGAGCTTACGAGCAGTACTTC.

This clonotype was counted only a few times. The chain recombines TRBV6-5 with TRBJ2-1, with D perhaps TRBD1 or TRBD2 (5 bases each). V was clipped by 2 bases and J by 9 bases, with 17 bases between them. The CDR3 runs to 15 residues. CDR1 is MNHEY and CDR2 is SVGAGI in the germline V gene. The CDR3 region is CASSYGASTFREQFF. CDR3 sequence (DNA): TGTGCCAGCAGTTACGGGGCTAGCACGTTCCGTGAGCAGTTCTTC.

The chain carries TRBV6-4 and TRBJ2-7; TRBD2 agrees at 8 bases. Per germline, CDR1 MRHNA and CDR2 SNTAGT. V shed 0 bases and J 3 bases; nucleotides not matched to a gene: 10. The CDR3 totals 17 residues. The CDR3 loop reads CASSDSGDPGGLYEQYF. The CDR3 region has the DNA TGTGCCAGCAGTGACTCGGGGGATCCGGGAGGGCTCTACGAGCAGTACTTC.

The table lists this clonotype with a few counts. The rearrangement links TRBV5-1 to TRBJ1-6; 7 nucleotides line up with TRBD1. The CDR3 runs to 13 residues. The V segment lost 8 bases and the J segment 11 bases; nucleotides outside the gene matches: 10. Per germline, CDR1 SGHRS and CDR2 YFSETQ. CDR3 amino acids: CASPDREFAPLHF. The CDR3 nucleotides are TGCGCCAGTCCTGACAGGGAGTTTGCACCCCTCCACTTT.

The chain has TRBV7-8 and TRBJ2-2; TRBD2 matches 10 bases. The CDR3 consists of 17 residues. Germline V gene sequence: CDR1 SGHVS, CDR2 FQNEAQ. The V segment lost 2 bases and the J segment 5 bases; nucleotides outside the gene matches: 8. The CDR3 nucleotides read TGTGCCAGCAGCTTATTCCTAGCGGGAGTCGGGACCGGGGAGCTGTTTTTT. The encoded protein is CASSLFLAGVGTGELFF.

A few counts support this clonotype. The CDR3 sequence is CASSLSSTASSYEQYF. The CDR3 bases are TGCGCCAGCAGCTTGAGCTCGACGGCTAGCTCCTACGAGCAGTACTTC. The chain combines TRBV5-1 with TRBJ2-7; D unresolved. Germline CDR1 reads SGHRS; CDR2 reads YFSETQ. The CDR3 runs to 16 residues. Trimming pared 1 base from V and 0 bases from J, leaving 14 bases between.

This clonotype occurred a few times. CDR3 protein: CASRDSHITDTQYF. CDR3 nucleotide sequence: TGTGCCAGCAGGGACAGCCATATTACAGATACGCAGTATTTT. J is TRBJ2-3 and V is TRBV6-1, with a tentative D call TRBD1 (6 bases). Germline loops: CDR1 MNHNS, CDR2 SASEGT. V was shortened by 6 bases and J by 3 bases, with 13 bases between the two germline ends. This CDR3 comprises 14 residues.

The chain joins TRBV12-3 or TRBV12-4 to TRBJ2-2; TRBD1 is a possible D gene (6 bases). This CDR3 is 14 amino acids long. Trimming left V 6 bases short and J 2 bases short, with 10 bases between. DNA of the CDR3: TGTGCCAGCAGCGGGGACACAAACACCGGGGAGCTGTTTTTT. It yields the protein CASSGDTNTGELFF.

CDR3 amino acids: CASSRPGQGNQPQHF. The CDR3 DNA is TGTGCCAGCAGCCGCCCGGGACAGGGGAATCAGCCCCAGCATTTT. This rearrangement joins TRBV7-2 to TRBJ1-5; 10 bases match TRBD1. V trimming: 5 bases; J trimming: 4 bases; junction bases outside the gene matches: 5. CDR1 is SGHTA, CDR2 FQGNSA, per germline. The CDR3 totals 15 residues.

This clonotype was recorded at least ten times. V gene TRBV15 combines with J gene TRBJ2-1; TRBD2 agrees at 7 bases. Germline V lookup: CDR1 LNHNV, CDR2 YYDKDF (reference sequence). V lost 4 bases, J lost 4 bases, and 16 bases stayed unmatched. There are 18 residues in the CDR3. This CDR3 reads CATSKGRADESFYNEQFF. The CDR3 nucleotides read TGTGCCACCAGCAAGGGGAGGGCAGACGAATCTTTTTACAATGAGCAGTTCTTC.

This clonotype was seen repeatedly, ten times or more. The CDR3 loop reads CASSLGGPYEQYF. DNA for the CDR3: TGTGCCAGCAGCTTGGGGGGACCCTACGAGCAGTACTTC. The rearrangement joins TRBV7-2 to TRBJ2-7; TRBD2 is a possible D gene (6 bases). CDR3 length: 13 amino acids. Looked up from germline, CDR1 is SGHTA and CDR2 is FQGNSA. The V and J ends lost 3 bases and 2 bases respectively, with 8 bases between them.

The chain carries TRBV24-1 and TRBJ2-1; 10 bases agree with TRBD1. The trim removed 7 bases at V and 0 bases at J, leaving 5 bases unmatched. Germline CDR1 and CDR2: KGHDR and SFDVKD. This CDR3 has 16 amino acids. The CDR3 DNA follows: TGTGCCACCAGCGACAGGGGGCCCAGCTCCTACAATGAGCAGTTCTTC. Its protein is CATSDRGPSSYNEQFF.

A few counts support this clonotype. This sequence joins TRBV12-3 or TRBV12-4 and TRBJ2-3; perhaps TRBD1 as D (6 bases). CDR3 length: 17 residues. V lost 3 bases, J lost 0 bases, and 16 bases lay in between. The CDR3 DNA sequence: TGTGCCAGCAGTTTGAGGGGGAGTTCTTCTAGCACAGATACGCAGTATTTT. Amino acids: CASSLRGSSSSTDTQYF.

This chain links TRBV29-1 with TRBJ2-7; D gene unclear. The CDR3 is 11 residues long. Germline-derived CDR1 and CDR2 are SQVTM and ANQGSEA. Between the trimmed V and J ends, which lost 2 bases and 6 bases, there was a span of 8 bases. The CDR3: CSVESSVEQYF. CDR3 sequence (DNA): TGCAGCGTTGAATCAAGCGTCGAGCAGTACTTC.